This T cell receptor (beta chain) was found in a study of blood T cell repertoires in COVID-19. How the authors handled the data: Scientists estimated how many nucleated cells there were by amplifying reference gene primers. Assay used: immunoSEQ multiplex PCR; TCRdb lists only in-frame clones, some missing. For V, J and clone size, that table is used; D and trimming come from the DNA. The repertoire holds about 480,000 clones, with roughly 90% as singletons. This sequence originates from a woman between 40 and 55 years old who had recovered from COVID-19. Sample: PBMCs or T cells enriched from blood (not recorded which).

The CDR3 loop is CASSNIQGSNQPQHF. In DNA, the CDR3 is TGTGCCAGTAGCAACATACAGGGAAGCAATCAGCCCCAGCATTTT. V usage is TRBV19 and J usage is TRBJ1-5, with a tentative D call TRBD1 (6 bases). Germline lookup yields CDR1 LNHDA and CDR2 SQIVND (reference sequence). CDR3 length: 15 amino acids. Trimming removed 6 bases at V and 1 base at J, with 13 bases between.